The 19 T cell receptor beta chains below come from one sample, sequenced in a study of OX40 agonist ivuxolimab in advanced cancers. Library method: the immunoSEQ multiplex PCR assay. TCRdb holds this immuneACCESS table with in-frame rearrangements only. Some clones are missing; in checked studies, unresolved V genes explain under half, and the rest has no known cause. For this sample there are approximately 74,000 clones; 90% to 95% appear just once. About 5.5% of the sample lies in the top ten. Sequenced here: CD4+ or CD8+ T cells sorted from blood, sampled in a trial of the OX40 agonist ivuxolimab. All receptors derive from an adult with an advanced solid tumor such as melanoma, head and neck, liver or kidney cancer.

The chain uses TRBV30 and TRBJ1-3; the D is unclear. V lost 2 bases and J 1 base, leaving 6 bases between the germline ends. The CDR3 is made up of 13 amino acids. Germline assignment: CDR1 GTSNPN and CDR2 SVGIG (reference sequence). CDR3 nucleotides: TGTGCCTGGAGTCCCAGTTCTGGAAACACCATATATTTT. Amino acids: CAWSPSSGNTIYF.

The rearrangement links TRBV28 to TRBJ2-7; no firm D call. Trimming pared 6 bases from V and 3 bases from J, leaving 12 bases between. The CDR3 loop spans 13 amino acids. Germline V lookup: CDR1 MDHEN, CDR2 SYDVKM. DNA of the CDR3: TGTGCCAGCAGGATAGGATTAGGCTACGAGCAGTACTTC. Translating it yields CASRIGLGYEQYF.

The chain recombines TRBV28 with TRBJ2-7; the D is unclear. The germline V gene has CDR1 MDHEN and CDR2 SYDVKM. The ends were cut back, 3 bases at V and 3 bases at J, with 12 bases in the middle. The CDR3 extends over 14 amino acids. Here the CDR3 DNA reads TGTGCCAGCAGTTTCACTCGATCGGACTACGAGCAGTACTTC. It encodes CASSFTRSDYEQYF.

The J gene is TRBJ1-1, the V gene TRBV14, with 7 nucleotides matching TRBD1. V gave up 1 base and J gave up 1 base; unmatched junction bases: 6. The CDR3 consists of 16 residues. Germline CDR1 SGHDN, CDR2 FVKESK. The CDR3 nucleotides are TGTGCCAGCAGCCAAGTATTTGGGACAGCGAACACTGAAGCTTTCTTT. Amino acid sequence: CASSQVFGTANTEAFF.

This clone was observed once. CDR3 region: CASSPLPGYNQPQHF. CDR3 nucleotides: TGTGCCAGTAGCCCGCTACCTGGCTACAATCAGCCCCAGCATTTT. The J gene is TRBJ1-5, the V gene TRBV19; no definite D call. The CDR3 loop spans 15 amino acids. From germline, CDR1 is LNHDA and CDR2 SQIVND (reference sequence). V lost 6 bases and J lost 3, with 15 bases in between. The variable domain in full, completed from reference TRBV19 and TRBJ1-5, reads DGGITQSPKYLFRKEGQNVTLSCEQNLNHDAMYWYRQDPGQGLRLIYYSQIVNDFQKGDIAEGYSVSREKKESFPLTVTSAQKNPTAFYLCASSPLPGYNQPQHFGDGTRLSIL.

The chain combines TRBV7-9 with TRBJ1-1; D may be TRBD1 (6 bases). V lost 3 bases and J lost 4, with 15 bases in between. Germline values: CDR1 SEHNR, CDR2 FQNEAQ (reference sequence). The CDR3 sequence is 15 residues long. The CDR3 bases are TGTGCCAGCAGCTTCCCTGACAGGATTAGCACTGAAGCTTTCTTT. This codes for CASSFPDRISTEAFF.

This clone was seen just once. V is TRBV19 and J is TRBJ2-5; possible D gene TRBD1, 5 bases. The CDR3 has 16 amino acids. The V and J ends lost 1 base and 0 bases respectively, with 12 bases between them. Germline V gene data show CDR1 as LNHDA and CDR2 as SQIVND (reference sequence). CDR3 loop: CASSIGLTVYQETQYF. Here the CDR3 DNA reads TGTGCCAGTAGTATAGGCCTGACAGTTTACCAAGAGACCCAGTACTTC.

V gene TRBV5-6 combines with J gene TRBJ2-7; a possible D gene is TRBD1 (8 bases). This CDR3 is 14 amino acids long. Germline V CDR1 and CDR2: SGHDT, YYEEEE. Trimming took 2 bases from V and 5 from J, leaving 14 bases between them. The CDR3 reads CASSFGQGGDEQYF. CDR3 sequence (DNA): TGTGCCAGCAGCTTCGGACAGGGAGGGGACGAGCAGTACTTC. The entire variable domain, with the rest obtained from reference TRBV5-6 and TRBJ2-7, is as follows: DAGVTQSPTHLIKTRGQQVTLRCSPKSGHDTVSWYQQALGQGPQFIFQYYEEEERQRGNFPDRFSGHQFPNYSSELNVNALLLGDSALYLCASSFGQGGDEQYFGPGTRLTVT.

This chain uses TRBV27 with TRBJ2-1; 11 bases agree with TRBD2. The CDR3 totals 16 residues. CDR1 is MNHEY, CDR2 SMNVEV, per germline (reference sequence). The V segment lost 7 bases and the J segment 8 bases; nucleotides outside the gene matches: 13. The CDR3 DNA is TGTGCCAGCACATCCCTTAGCGGGAGGGCGATATATGAGCAGTTCTTC. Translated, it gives CASTSLSGRAIYEQFF.

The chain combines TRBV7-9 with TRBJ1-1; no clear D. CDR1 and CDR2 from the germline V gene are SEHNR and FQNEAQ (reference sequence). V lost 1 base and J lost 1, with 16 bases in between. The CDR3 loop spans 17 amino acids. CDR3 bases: TGTGCCAGCAGCTTAGGGTCTCGACACCTTTCGAACACTGAAGCTTTCTTT. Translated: CASSLGSRHLSNTEAFF.

The CDR3 region is CASSQDWARRELYMSSYEQYF. CDR3 bases: TGCGCCAGCAGCCAAGATTGGGCCAGGCGGGAACTTTACATGAGCTCCTACGAGCAGTACTTC. This chain connects TRBV4-3 to TRBJ2-7, with D maybe TRBD2 (6 bases). The V gene lost 0 bases and the J gene lost 0 bases, with 27 bases spanning the gap. The CDR3 totals 21 residues. Germline CDR1 LGHNA, CDR2 YSLEER.

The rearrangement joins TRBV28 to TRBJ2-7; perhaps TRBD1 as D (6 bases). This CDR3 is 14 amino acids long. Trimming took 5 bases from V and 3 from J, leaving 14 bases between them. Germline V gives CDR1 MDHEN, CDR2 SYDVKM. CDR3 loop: CASSRDGTLYEQYF. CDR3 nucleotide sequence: TGTGCCAGCAGTCGAGACGGGACACTCTACGAGCAGTACTTC.

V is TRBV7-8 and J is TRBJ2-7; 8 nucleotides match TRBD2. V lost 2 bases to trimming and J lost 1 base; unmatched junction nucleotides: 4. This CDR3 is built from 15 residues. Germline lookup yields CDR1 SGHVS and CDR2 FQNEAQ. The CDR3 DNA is TGTGCCAGCAGCTTACGGGGGGGACCATCCTACGAGCAGTACTTC. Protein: CASSLRGGPSYEQYF. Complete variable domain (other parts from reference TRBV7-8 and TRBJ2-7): GAGVSQSPRYKVAKRGQDVALRCDPISGHVSLFWYQQALGQGPEFLTYFQNEAQLDKSGLPSDRFFAERPEGSVSTLKIQRTQQEDSAVYLCASSLRGGPSYEQYFGPGTRLTVT.

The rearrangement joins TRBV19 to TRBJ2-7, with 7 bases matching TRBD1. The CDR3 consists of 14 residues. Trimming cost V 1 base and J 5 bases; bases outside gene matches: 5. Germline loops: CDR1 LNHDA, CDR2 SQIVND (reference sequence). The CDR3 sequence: CASSIGRGQDEQYF. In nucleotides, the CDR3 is TGTGCCAGTAGTATAGGAAGGGGGCAGGACGAGCAGTACTTC.

The CDR3, as DNA: TGCGCCAGCAGTTTCCCTTCTGTGGGGGGGACCTACGAGCAGTACTTC. Amino acid sequence: CASSFPSVGGTYEQYF. The J gene is TRBJ2-7, the V gene TRBV5-1; 7 nucleotides align to TRBD2. CDR1 and CDR2 from the germline V gene are SGHRS and YFSETQ. This CDR3 region has 16 residues. J gave up 2 bases and V 5 bases, and 13 bases lay outside the gene matches.

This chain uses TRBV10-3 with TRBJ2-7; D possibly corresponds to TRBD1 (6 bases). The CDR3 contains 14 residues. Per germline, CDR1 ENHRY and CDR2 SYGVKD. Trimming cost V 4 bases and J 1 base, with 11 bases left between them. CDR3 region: CAISGQDSSYEQYF. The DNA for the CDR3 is TGTGCCATCAGTGGACAGGACAGTTCCTACGAGCAGTACTTC.

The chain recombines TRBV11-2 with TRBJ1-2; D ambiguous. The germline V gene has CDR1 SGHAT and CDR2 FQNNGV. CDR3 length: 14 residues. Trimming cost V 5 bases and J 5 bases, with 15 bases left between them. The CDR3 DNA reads TGTGCCAGCAGCCCCCTCTTTGGACCTTATGGCTACACCTTC. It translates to CASSPLFGPYGYTF. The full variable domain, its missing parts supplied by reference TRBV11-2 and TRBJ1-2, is EAGVAQSPRYKIIEKRQSVAFWCNPISGHATLYWYQQILGQGPKLLIQFQNNGVVDDSQLPKDRFSAERLKGVDSTLKIQPAKLEDSAVYLCASSPLFGPYGYTFGSGTRLTVV.

The CDR3: CASSATGGDGTQYF. CDR3 DNA: TGTGCCAGCAGTGCGACAGGGGGCGATGGGACCCAGTACTTC. V gene TRBV6-1 combines with J gene TRBJ2-5; 10 bases fit TRBD1. The germline CDR1 and CDR2 sequences are MNHNS and SASEGT. After removal of 4 bases from V and 7 bases from J, the junction contained 6 bases not matched to a gene. The length of the CDR3 is 14 residues.

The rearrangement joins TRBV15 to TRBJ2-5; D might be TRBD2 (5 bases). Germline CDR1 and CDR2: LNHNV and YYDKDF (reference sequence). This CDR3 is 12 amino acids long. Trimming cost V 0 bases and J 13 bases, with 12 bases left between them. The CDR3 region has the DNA TGTGCCACCAGCAGAGATTCGGACTCCCCGTACTTC. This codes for CATSRDSDSPYF.